These 30 T cell receptor beta chains share one sample of origin, sequenced in a study of patients and donors after allogeneic stem cell transplantation. TCRdb independently ran MiXCR on the RT-PCR reads; one entry per CDR3 protein. Among 150,000 or so distinct CDR3 sequences listed, about a quarter were seen once. The sample comprised blood, either unsorted or a sorted T cell fraction (not recorded which). The receptors were sampled from a human donor who was either an allogeneic HSCT recipient or a stem cell or donor lymphocyte infusion donor (not recorded which). It is not recorded whose cells these are; they may come from a transplant donor.

The chain carries TRBV4-1 and TRBJ2-7, with a possible D match to TRBD2 (5 bases). From germline, CDR1 is MGHRA and CDR2 YSYEKL. The CDR3 is made up of 14 amino acids. V dropped 3 bases and J dropped 2 bases, with 11 bases sitting between them. The DNA of the CDR3 is TGCGCCAGCAGCCAGCCGGGGAAAACCTACGAGCAGTACTTC. Translation gives CASSQPGKTYEQYF.

The J gene is TRBJ2-7, the V gene TRBV20-1; 7 bases agree with TRBD2. Germline trimming cut 6 bases from V and 2 bases from J; bases unmatched to any gene: 7. This CDR3 has 13 amino acids. Per the germline V gene, CDR1 is DFQATT and CDR2 is SNEGSKA (reference sequence). CDR3 nucleotide sequence: TGCAGTGCGCAGACTAGCCTTACCTACGAGCAGTACTTC. It is translated as CSAQTSLTYEQYF.

This clonotype showed up just a few times. This chain uses TRBV19 with TRBJ2-1, with 11 bases lining up with TRBD2. Germline-derived CDR1 and CDR2 are LNHDA and SQIVND (reference sequence). The CDR3 extends over 18 amino acids. The J segment lost 0 bases and the V segment lost 3 bases, leaving 7 bases of the junction unmatched. CDR3 protein: CASSIPGLAVDSYNEQFF. Written as DNA, the CDR3 is TGTGCCAGTAGTATTCCGGGACTAGCGGTCGACTCCTACAATGAGCAGTTCTTC.

The V gene is TRBV5-1, the J gene TRBJ1-1, with TRBD1 as a possible D gene (6 bases). Germline lookup yields CDR1 SGHRS and CDR2 YFSETQ. Trimming cost V 4 bases and J 4 bases, with 11 bases left between them. The CDR3 has 13 residues. In DNA form, the CDR3 reads TGCGCCAGCAGCCGGGGGCCCGGCACTGAAGCTTTCTTT. As protein: CASSRGPGTEAFF.

The chain recombines TRBV20-1 with TRBJ2-1, with 12 bases matching TRBD2. J lost 7 bases, V lost 0 bases, and 4 bases had no gene match. CDR3 length equals 15 residues. Germline values: CDR1 DFQATT, CDR2 SNEGSKA (reference sequence). CDR3 sequence: CSARETSGRMNEQFF. The CDR3 DNA reads as TGCAGTGCTAGAGAAACTAGCGGGAGGATGAATGAGCAGTTCTTC.

The chain has TRBV6-5 and TRBJ1-2, with D possibly being TRBD1 (5 bases). This CDR3 has 13 amino acids. Germline CDR1 MNHEY, CDR2 SVGAGI. Trimming shortened V by 3 bases and J by 4 bases, and 9 bases separated the two germline ends. As DNA, the CDR3 is TGTGCCAGCAGTTATCAGGGTGGCTATGGCTACACCTTC. Translating gives CASSYQGGYGYTF.

In DNA form, the CDR3 reads TGTGCCAGCAGCTTATTTGGGGACTATGGCTACACCTTC. Translating it yields CASSLFGDYGYTF. The genes are TRBV7-9 and TRBJ1-2; the D is unclear. Germline values: CDR1 SEHNR, CDR2 FQNEAQ (reference sequence). This CDR3 spans 13 amino acids. V was shortened by 2 bases and J by 3 bases, with 7 bases between the two germline ends.

This clonotype has ten or more counts. A read error may produce the germline difference seen at one junction end. The rearrangement uses TRBV5-6 and TRBJ1-6; D is undetermined. This CDR3 contains 12 residues. The germline V gene encodes CDR1 SGHDT and CDR2 YYEEEE. The CDR3 region has the DNA TGTGCCAGCAGCCGCCAGTTGGGAGAACGGGCTTTT. Protein product: CASSRQLGERAF.

The sample holds many counts of this clonotype. This chain connects TRBV12-3 or TRBV12-4 to TRBJ1-2; 8 bases fit TRBD1. The CDR3 length is 13 residues. J was trimmed by 4 bases and V by 8 bases; bases with no gene match: 6. CDR3 sequence (DNA): TGTGCCAGCGGGAGGCAGGGGGCCTATGGCTACACCTTC. Translating gives CASGRQGAYGYTF.

The chain recombines TRBV7-9 with TRBJ2-2, with no clear D. Trimming stripped 5 bases from V and 5 bases from J, with 12 bases between. Germline CDR1 and CDR2: SEHNR and FQNEAQ (reference sequence). The CDR3 is 14 amino acids. CDR3: CASSPDTGTGELFF. DNA of the CDR3: TGTGCCAGCAGCCCTGACACCGGGACCGGGGAGCTGTTTTTT. Full variable domain (remainder filled in from reference TRBV7-9 and TRBJ2-2): DTGVSQNPRHKITKRGQNVTFRCDPISEHNRLYWYRQTLGQGPEFLTYFQNEAQLEKSRLLSDRFSAERPKGSFSTLEIQRTEQGDSAMYLCASSPDTGTGELFFGEGSRLTVL.

This clonotype was counted a few times. The gene calls are TRBV5-1 and TRBJ2-3, with D tentatively TRBD1 (6 bases). The CDR3 covers 15 residues. V lost 6 bases and J lost 0, with 14 bases in between. CDR1 is SGHRS, CDR2 YFSETQ, per germline. CDR3 loop: CASKVWDKSTDTQYF. CDR3 nucleotides: TGCGCCAGCAAGGTATGGGACAAAAGCACAGATACGCAGTATTTT.

The V call is TRBV27, the J call TRBJ1-4; D not resolved. Germline CDR1 and CDR2: MNHEY and SMNVEV (reference sequence). The V and J ends lost 2 bases and 6 bases respectively, with 13 bases between them. The CDR3 loop spans 15 amino acids. Here the CDR3 reads CASSLSVQRYEKLFF. The CDR3 region has the DNA TGTGCCAGCAGTTTAAGTGTGCAGCGTTATGAAAAACTGTTTTTT.

The genes are TRBV5-1 and TRBJ2-7, with 9 bases lining up with TRBD1. CDR1 is SGHRS and CDR2 is YFSETQ in the germline V gene. V gave up 4 bases and J gave up 5 bases; unmatched junction bases: 4. The CDR3 runs to 13 residues. The CDR3 loop reads CASSGGQGHEQYF. CDR3 sequence (DNA): TGCGCCAGCAGCGGGGGACAGGGTCACGAGCAGTACTTC.

This clonotype occurred a few times. The chain joins TRBV5-1 to TRBJ1-4, with 9 bases matching TRBD1. V trimming: 1 base; J trimming: 4 bases; junction bases outside the gene matches: 5. Germline V lookup: CDR1 SGHRS, CDR2 YFSETQ. The CDR3 spans 16 residues. The CDR3 nucleotides are TGCGCCAGCAGCTTGAGGTTGGGACAGGGTAATGAAAAACTGTTTTTT. It codes for CASSLRLGQGNEKLFF.

V and J are TRBV20-1 and TRBJ1-4; 7 bases fit TRBD1. With 5 bases clipped from V and 0 bases from J, the junction kept 3 bases outside the gene matches. The CDR3 sequence is 14 residues long. CDR1 is DFQATT, CDR2 SNEGSKA, per germline (reference sequence). In nucleotides, the CDR3 is TGCAGTGCTCCCGGACAGGCAACTAATGAAAAACTGTTTTTT. As protein: CSAPGQATNEKLFF.

There are many counts of this clonotype. J is TRBJ1-2 and V is TRBV7-9; 8 nucleotides line up with TRBD1. CDR1 is SEHNR, CDR2 FQNEAQ, per germline (reference sequence). CDR3 length equals 17 residues. Unmatched junction bases numbered 15, after V lost 2 bases and J lost 7 bases. This CDR3 reads CASSLSGGQAKYSGYTF. The CDR3 nucleotides are TGTGCCAGCAGCTTATCAGGGGGCCAGGCAAAATACTCTGGCTACACCTTC.

This chain joins TRBV6-5 and TRBJ2-1; D may be TRBD1 (5 bases). Germline V gene lookup returns CDR1 MNHEY and CDR2 SVGAGI. V gave up 3 bases and J gave up 6 bases, with 9 bases separating them. The CDR3 has 13 residues. CDR3 DNA: TGTGCCAGCAGTTATGGCAGGGCCAATGAGCAGTTCTTC. The encoded protein is CASSYGRANEQFF.

The rearrangement links TRBV20-1 to TRBJ2-3; D may be TRBD1 or TRBD2 (5 bases each). The CDR3 totals 15 residues. Germline V lookup: CDR1 DFQATT, CDR2 SNEGSKA (reference sequence). The V and J ends lost 0 bases and 0 bases respectively, with 10 bases between them. The CDR3, as DNA: TGCAGTGCTAGAGACCGGGACGTTAGCACAGATACGCAGTATTTT. Protein: CSARDRDVSTDTQYF.

This clonotype occurred a few times. The chain has TRBV5-1 and TRBJ2-3; perhaps TRBD1 as D (6 bases). The germline CDR1 and CDR2 sequences are SGHRS and YFSETQ. V lost 5 bases, J lost 7 bases, and 11 bases lay in between. There are 12 residues in the CDR3. The CDR3 spells CASSPQGYTQYF. The CDR3 region has the DNA TGCGCCAGCAGTCCACAGGGTTATACGCAGTATTTT.

J is TRBJ2-5 and V is TRBV29-1; D may be TRBD2 (6 bases). This CDR3 region has 14 residues. Germline V gene data show CDR1 as SQVTM and CDR2 as ANQGSEA. V gave up 2 bases and J gave up 7 bases, with 17 bases separating them. This CDR3 is CSVESGRTRGTQYF. The CDR3 nucleotides are TGCAGCGTTGAATCGGGGAGGACCAGAGGGACCCAGTACTTC.

The V and J genes are TRBV5-1 and TRBJ2-3, with 8 positions matching TRBD2. CDR3 size: 15 residues. V shed 3 bases and J 2 bases; nucleotides not matched to a gene: 5. In germline, CDR1 is SGHRS, CDR2 YFSETQ. The CDR3 DNA sequence: TGCGCCAGCAGCTCAAGACTAGCGAACACAGATACGCAGTATTTT. It translates to CASSSRLANTDTQYF.

The rearrangement joins TRBV29-1 to TRBJ2-1, with TRBD2 identical over 7 bases. Germline V CDR1 and CDR2: SQVTM, ANQGSEA. With V trimmed by 2 bases and J by 7 bases, 17 bases remained unmatched. The CDR3 covers 17 residues. The CDR3 sequence: CSVEPRVLWSGINEQFF. Here the CDR3 DNA reads TGCAGCGTTGAACCCAGGGTACTTTGGAGCGGGATAAATGAGCAGTTCTTC.

This clonotype was found many times. The chain recombines TRBV10-3 with TRBJ1-5; D uncertain. The CDR3 has 15 residues. Germline V gene data show CDR1 as ENHRY and CDR2 as SYGVKD. The CDR3 DNA follows: TGTGCAATCGGGGAAGGACCGGCGACGAATCAGCCCCAGCATTTT. Its translation is CAIGEGPATNQPQHF.

This clonotype was seen only a few times. The genes are TRBV10-3 and TRBJ2-3, with TRBD1 as a possible D gene (6 bases). The V and J ends lost 6 bases and 4 bases respectively, with 14 bases between them. Germline assignment: CDR1 ENHRY and CDR2 SYGVKD. This CDR3 contains 14 residues. This CDR3 is CAIRDSGDPDTQYF. CDR3 DNA sequence: TGTGCCATCAGGGACAGTGGGGACCCAGATACGCAGTATTTT.

The chain has TRBV18 and TRBJ2-7; D may correspond to TRBD1 or TRBD2 (5 bases each). Trimming left V 3 bases short and J 0 bases short, with 12 bases between. Germline CDR1 KGHSH, CDR2 LQKENI. The CDR3 has 15 amino acids. CDR3: CASSPPGTGSYEQYF. CDR3 nucleotides: TGTGCCAGCTCACCTCCCGGGACGGGCTCCTACGAGCAGTACTTC.

V is TRBV6-5 and J is TRBJ2-2, with D unclear. The CDR3 spans 13 residues. CDR1 and CDR2 from the germline V gene are MNHEY and SVGAGI. V was cut by 10 bases and J by 3 bases, with 12 bases left in between. This CDR3 is CATQGLYTGELFF. CDR3 nucleotide sequence: TGTGCCACACAAGGCCTGTACACCGGGGAGCTGTTTTTT.

The chain has TRBV15 and TRBJ2-7; 7 positions agree with TRBD1. The CDR3 totals 16 residues. The germline gives CDR1 LNHNV, CDR2 YYDKDF (reference sequence). J gave up 1 base and V 3 bases, and 9 bases lay outside the gene matches. The CDR3 DNA follows: TGTGCCACCAGCAGGGATGGACAGGTATTTTCCTACGAGCAGTACTTC. Translation: CATSRDGQVFSYEQYF.

This clonotype was seen more than once but under ten times. The J gene is TRBJ2-2, the V gene TRBV11-3; maybe TRBD1 (5 bases). Germline V lookup: CDR1 SGHNT, CDR2 YENEEA. V was shortened by 0 bases and J by 7 bases, with 15 bases between the two germline ends. The CDR3 is made up of 16 amino acids. In nucleotides, the CDR3 is TGTGCCAGCAGCTTAGAATCGCAGGGAATCTACGGGGAGCTGTTTTTT. This codes for CASSLESQGIYGELFF.

The chain recombines TRBV7-3 with TRBJ1-4; D gene unclear. The CDR3 contains 14 residues. In germline, CDR1 is SGHTA, CDR2 FQGTGA. Trimming removed 2 bases from V and 5 bases from J, with 9 bases in between. The CDR3, as DNA: TGTGCCAGCAGCTTAGGACCTATGAATGAAAAACTGTTTTTT. This sequence encodes CASSLGPMNEKLFF.

This clonotype has a handful of counts. The rearrangement uses TRBV29-1 and TRBJ1-1; D uncertain. Per germline, CDR1 SQVTM and CDR2 ANQGSEA. The CDR3 sequence is 15 residues long. The germline V and J ends were trimmed by 4 bases and 1 base, with 16 bases remaining between them. Here the CDR3 reads CSVVGGPGPNTEAFF. The CDR3 DNA sequence: TGCAGCGTTGTCGGCGGCCCTGGGCCGAACACTGAAGCTTTCTTT. The variable domain in full, with the rest retrieved from reference TRBV29-1 and TRBJ1-1, is SAVISQKPSRDICQRGTSLTIQCQVDSQVTMMFWYRQQPGQSLTLIATANQGSEATYESGFVIDKFPISRPNLTFSTLTVSNMSPEDSSIYLCSVVGGPGPNTEAFFGQGTRLTVV.